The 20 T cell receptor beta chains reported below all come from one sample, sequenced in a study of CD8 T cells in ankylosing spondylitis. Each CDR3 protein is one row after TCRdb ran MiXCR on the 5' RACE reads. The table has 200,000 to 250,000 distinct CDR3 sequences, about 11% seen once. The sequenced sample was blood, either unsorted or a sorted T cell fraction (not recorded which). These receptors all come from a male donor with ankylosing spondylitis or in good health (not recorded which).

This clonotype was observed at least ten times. The DNA of the CDR3 is TGTGCTAGCGGGGGCGGTCCCACAGATACGCAGTATTTT. It codes for CASGGGPTDTQYF. The gene calls are TRBV7-7 and TRBJ2-3; 9 bases are shared with TRBD2. This CDR3 is 13 amino acids long. Germline CDR1 SSHAT, CDR2 FNYEAQ (reference sequence).

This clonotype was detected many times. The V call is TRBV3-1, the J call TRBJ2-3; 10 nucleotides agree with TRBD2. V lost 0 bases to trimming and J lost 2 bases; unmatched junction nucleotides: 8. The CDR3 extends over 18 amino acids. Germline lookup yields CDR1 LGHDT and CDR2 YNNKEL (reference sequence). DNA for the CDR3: TGTGCCAGCAGCCAAGAGGACCTAGCGGGGGCCTACACAGATACGCAGTATTTT. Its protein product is CASSQEDLAGAYTDTQYF.

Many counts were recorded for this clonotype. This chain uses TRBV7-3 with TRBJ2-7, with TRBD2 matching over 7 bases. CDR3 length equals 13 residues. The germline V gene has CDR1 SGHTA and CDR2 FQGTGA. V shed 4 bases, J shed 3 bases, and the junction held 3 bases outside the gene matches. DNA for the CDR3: TGTGCCAGCAGCTCCGGACTAGGCTACGAGCAGTACTTC. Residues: CASSSGLGYEQYF.

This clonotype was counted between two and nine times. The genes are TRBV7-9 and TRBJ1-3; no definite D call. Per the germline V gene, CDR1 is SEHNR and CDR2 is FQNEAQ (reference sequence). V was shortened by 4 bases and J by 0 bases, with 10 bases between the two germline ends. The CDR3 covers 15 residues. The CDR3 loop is CASSSDFFSGNTIYF. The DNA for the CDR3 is TGTGCCAGCAGCTCCGACTTCTTCTCTGGAAACACCATATATTTT.

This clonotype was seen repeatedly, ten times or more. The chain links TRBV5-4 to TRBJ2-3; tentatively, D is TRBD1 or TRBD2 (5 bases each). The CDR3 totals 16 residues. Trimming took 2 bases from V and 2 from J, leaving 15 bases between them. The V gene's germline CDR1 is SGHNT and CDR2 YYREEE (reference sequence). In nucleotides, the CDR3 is TGTGCCAGCAGCTTTTACGGGGACGTTATCACAGATACGCAGTATTTT. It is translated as CASSFYGDVITDTQYF.

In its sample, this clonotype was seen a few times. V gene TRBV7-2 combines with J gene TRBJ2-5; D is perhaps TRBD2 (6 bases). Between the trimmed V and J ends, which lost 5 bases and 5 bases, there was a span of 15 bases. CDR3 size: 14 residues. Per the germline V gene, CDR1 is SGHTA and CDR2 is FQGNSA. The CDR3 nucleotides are TGTGCCAGCAGCCAGGACCAGCGGGTGGAGACCCAGTACTTC. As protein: CASSQDQRVETQYF.

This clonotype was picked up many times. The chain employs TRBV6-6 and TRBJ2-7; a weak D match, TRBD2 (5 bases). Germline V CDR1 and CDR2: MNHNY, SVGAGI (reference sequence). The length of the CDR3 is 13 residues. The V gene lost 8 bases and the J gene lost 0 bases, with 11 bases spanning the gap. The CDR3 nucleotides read TGTGCCAGCCTAGGGAGCAGCTCCTACGAGCAGTACTTC. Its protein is CASLGSSSYEQYF.

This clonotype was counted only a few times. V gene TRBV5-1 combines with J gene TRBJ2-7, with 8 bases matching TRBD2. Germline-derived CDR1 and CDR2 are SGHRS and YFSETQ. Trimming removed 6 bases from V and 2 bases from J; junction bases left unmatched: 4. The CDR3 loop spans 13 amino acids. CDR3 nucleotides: TGCGCCAGCAACGACGGGGGGGCCTACGAGCAGTACTTC. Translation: CASNDGGAYEQYF.

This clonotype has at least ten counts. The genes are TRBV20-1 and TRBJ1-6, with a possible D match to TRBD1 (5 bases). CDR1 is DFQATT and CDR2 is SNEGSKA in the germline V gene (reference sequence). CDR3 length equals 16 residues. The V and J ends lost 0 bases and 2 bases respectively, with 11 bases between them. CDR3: CSARDGAVAYNSPLHF. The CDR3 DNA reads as TGCAGTGCTAGAGATGGGGCCGTAGCCTATAATTCACCCCTCCACTTT.

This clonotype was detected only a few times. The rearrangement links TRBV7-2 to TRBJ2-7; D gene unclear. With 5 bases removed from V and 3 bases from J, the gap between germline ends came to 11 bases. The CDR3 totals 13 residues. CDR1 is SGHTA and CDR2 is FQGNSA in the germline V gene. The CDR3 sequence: CASSLTRIYEQYF. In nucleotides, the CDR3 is TGTGCCAGCAGCCTCACGAGGATCTACGAGCAGTACTTC. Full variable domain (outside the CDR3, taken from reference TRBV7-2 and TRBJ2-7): GAGVSQSPSNKVTEKGKDVELRCDPISGHTALYWYRQSLGQGLEFLIYFQGNSAPDKSGLPSDRFSAERTGGSVSTLTIQRTQQEDSAVYLCASSLTRIYEQYFGPGTRLTVT.

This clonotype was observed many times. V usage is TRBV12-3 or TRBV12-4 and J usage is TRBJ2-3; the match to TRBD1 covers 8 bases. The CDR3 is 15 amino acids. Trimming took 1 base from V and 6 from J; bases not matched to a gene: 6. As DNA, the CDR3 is TGTGCCAGCAGTTTAGTGCAGGGGGCAGGGGATACGCAGTATTTT. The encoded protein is CASSLVQGAGDTQYF.

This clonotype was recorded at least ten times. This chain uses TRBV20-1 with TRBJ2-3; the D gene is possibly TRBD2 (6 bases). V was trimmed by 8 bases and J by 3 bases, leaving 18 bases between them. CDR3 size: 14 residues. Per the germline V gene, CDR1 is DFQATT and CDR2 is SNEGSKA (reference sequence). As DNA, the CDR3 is TGCAGTTCCCCCGGGGGAGTCGTTACAGATACGCAGTATTTT. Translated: CSSPGGVVTDTQYF.

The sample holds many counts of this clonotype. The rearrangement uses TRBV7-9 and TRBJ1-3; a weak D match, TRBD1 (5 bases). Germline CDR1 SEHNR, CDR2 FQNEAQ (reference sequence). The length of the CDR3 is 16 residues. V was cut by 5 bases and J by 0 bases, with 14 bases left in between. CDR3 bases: TGTGCCAGCAGCCCGCCGGGACTGATCTCTGGAAACACCATATATTTT. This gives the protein CASSPPGLISGNTIYF. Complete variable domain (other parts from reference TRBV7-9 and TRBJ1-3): DTGVSQNPRHKITKRGQNVTFRCDPISEHNRLYWYRQTLGQGPEFLTYFQNEAQLEKSRLLSDRFSAERPKGSFSTLEIQRTEQGDSAMYLCASSPPGLISGNTIYFGEGSWLTVV.

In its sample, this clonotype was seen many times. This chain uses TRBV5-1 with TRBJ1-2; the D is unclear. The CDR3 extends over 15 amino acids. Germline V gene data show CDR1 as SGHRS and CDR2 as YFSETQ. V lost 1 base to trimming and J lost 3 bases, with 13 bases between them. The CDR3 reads CASSLRAKGDYGYTF. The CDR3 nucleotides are TGCGCCAGCAGCTTGCGGGCCAAGGGAGACTATGGCTACACCTTC.

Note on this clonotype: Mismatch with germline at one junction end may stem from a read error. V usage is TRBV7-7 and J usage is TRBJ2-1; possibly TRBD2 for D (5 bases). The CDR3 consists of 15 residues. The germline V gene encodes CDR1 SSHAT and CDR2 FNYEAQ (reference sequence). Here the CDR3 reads CASSMDSSSYNEQFF. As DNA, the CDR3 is TGTGCTAGCAGCATGGACTCCTCCTCCTACAATGAGCAGTTCTTC.

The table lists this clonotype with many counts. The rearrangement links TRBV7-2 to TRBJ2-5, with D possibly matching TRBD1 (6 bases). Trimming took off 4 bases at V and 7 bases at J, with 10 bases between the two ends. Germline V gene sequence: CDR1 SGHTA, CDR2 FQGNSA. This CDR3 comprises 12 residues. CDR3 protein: CASSSLQGTQYF. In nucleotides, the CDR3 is TGTGCCAGCAGCTCTCTACAGGGGACCCAGTACTTC.

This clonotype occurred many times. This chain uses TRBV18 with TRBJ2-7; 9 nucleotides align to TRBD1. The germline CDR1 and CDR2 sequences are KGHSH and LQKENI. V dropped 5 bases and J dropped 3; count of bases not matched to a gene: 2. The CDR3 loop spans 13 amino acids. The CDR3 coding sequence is TGTGCCAGCTCAGAGGGACAGGGCTACGAGCAGTACTTC. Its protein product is CASSEGQGYEQYF.

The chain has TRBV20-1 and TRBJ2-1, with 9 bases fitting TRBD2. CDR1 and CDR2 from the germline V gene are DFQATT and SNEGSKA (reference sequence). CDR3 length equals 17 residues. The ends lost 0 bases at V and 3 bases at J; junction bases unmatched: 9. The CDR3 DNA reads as TGCAGTGCTAGAGATGGGGCTAGCGGGGATAACTACAATGAGCAGTTCTTC. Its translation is CSARDGASGDNYNEQFF.

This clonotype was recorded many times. The CDR3 protein is CATRAGTHSYEQYF. CDR3 DNA sequence: TGTGCCACCAGGGCCGGGACCCACTCCTACGAGCAGTACTTC. The V and J genes are TRBV6-1 and TRBJ2-7; D assignment may be TRBD1 or TRBD2 (5 bases each). This CDR3 is 14 amino acids long. Germline-derived CDR1 and CDR2 are MNHNS and SASEGT. V gave up 10 bases and J gave up 0 bases, with 16 bases separating them.

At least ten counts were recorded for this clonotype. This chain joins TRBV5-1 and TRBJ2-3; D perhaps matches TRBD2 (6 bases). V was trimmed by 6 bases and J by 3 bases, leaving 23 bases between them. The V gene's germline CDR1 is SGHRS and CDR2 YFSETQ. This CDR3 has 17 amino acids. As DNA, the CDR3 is TGCGCCAGCACCTTACTGGGGGGTAATCTAGGGACAGATACGCAGTATTTT. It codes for CASTLLGGNLGTDTQYF.